The rows below give T cell receptor beta chains drawn from one sample of a study of CD8 T cells in ankylosing spondylitis. TCRdb redid the calling of the 5' RACE reads with MiXCR, one entry per CDR3 protein. The sample has roughly 200,000 distinct CDR3 sequences, roughly 13% seen once. Sequenced sample: blood, either unsorted or a sorted T cell fraction (not recorded which). Source of these receptors: a male donor with ankylosing spondylitis or in good health (not recorded which). Both conserved end residues are part of each CDR3. The order of the fields is CDR3 protein, V gene, D gene. D genes are given only for firm matches.

CDR3aa: CASSPSPQGAREKLFF
v_gene: TRBV7-9
d_gene: TRBD1

CDR3aa: CASSGLAGGVYNEQFF
v_gene: TRBV9
d_gene: TRBD2

CDR3aa: CASSESGPSQSTLHF
v_gene: TRBV2
d_gene: NA

CDR3aa: CASSQDKGVYNEQFF
v_gene: TRBV4-1
d_gene: NA

CDR3aa: CASKEDGYGYTF
v_gene: TRBV12-3/TRBV12-4
d_gene: NA

CDR3aa: CASNTGTSPSTDTQYF
v_gene: TRBV6-2/TRBV6-3
d_gene: TRBD2

CDR3aa: CASSLGGQPQHF
v_gene: TRBV7-9
d_gene: NA

CDR3aa: CASSYSRSNLETQYF
v_gene: TRBV6-5
d_gene: NA

CDR3aa: CASSLSGGIINEQFF
v_gene: TRBV27
d_gene: TRBD2

CDR3aa: CASSEYLPDKETQYF
v_gene: TRBV25-1
d_gene: NA

CDR3aa: CASSPQGGRLLEQYF
v_gene: TRBV7-9
d_gene: TRBD1

CDR3aa: CASSFPRDRGPYNEQFF
v_gene: TRBV7-6
d_gene: TRBD1

CDR3aa: CASSAGTGDYGYTF
v_gene: TRBV5-1
d_gene: TRBD1

CDR3aa: CAWSVGYGSYEQYF
v_gene: TRBV30
d_gene: NA

CDR3aa: CASSPDGVLKGETQYF
v_gene: TRBV12-3/TRBV12-4
d_gene: NA

CDR3aa: CASSLGYYGNF
v_gene: TRBV11-2
d_gene: NA

CDR3aa: CASSSYGRYYEQYF
v_gene: TRBV27
d_gene: NA

CDR3aa: CASTSPGQGAGSPLHF
v_gene: TRBV7-8
d_gene: TRBD1

CDR3aa: CASSREQAPYGYTF
v_gene: TRBV5-1
d_gene: NA

CDR3aa: CASSWGEASTDTQYF
v_gene: TRBV12-3/TRBV12-4
d_gene: NA

CDR3aa: CSASGTGMNTEAFF
v_gene: TRBV20-1
d_gene: TRBD1

CDR3aa: CASSQVLAGKETQYF
v_gene: TRBV3-1
d_gene: TRBD2

CDR3aa: CSVEDGSSGRGYTF
v_gene: TRBV29-1
d_gene: NA

CDR3aa: CASSLWGGESSYEQYF
v_gene: TRBV5-1
d_gene: NA

CDR3aa: CASSEPPGTGYYGYTF
v_gene: TRBV2
d_gene: NA

CDR3aa: CSARERSRNTEAFF
v_gene: TRBV20-1
d_gene: NA

CDR3aa: CSVEAGFATDTQYF
v_gene: TRBV29-1
d_gene: NA

CDR3aa: CASSASRGNTIYF
v_gene: TRBV12-3/TRBV12-4
d_gene: NA

CDR3aa: CASSFFSTGPMNTEAFF
v_gene: TRBV5-5
d_gene: NA

CDR3aa: CSVASGEPYNEQFF
v_gene: TRBV29-1
d_gene: TRBD2

CDR3aa: CASSSDGGVYGYAF
v_gene: TRBV27
d_gene: NA

CDR3aa: CASSTAPASYNEQFF
v_gene: TRBV27
d_gene: NA

CDR3aa: CATSRSSGRSQETQYF
v_gene: TRBV15
d_gene: NA

CDR3aa: CASSQGDPGNTIYF
v_gene: TRBV5-1
d_gene: TRBD1

CDR3aa: CASLAGTYNEQFF
v_gene: TRBV12-3/TRBV12-4
d_gene: NA

CDR3aa: CASSQETGLAGYNEQFF
v_gene: TRBV4-1
d_gene: TRBD2

CDR3aa: CASRGGRGRNNEQFF
v_gene: TRBV7-8
d_gene: NA

CDR3aa: CASSGLGPEEQYF
v_gene: TRBV12-3/TRBV12-4
d_gene: NA